This T cell receptor beta chain was documented in a study of blood T cell repertoires in COVID-19 (dated by TCRdb to the early 2020s). For the study in its entirety: The collaborator samples originated in the United States, Italy and Spain and spanned the acute and convalescent phases of COVID-19. The repertoires were made available in a free public database intended to serve as a resource for research on the immune response to SARS-CoV-2. Where available, HLA class I and class II types were obtained from metadata supplied by the sample provider rather than from assay-based typing. Samples were obtained from the ongoing ImmuneRACE study (first 160 participants) and from some 1,300 subjects provided by 6 global collaborators. The dataset comprised deeply sampled blood TCRbeta repertoires from subjects exposed to, actively infected with, or recovered from COVID-19. A de-identified subject ID, COVID-19 status, age in years and sex were almost always included in the sample metadata. The prospective study material was composed of cDNA or gDNA derived from T cells, B-cell-depleted T cells, or PBMCs.

Each collaborating institution followed its own protocols to collect whole blood in K2EDTA tubes. For TCRbeta analysis, collaborators shipped samples as frozen whole blood, isolated PBMCs, or DNA extracted from either of those sample types. Comment on this clone: The specificity of this receptor is unknown. Qualities for individual bases were not recorded, and no much larger clone is one base off.

The immunoSEQ Assay, a bias-controlled multiplex PCR, was used to amplify TCRbeta CDR3 regions from genomic DNA. The original methods were these. Nucleated cell counts per sample were estimated from amplification of reference gene primers within the assay. To quantify the absolute abundance of each unique TCRbeta CDR3 rearrangement, sequence reads were collapsed and filtered. For each sample, productive Simpson clonality was calculated by taking the square root of Simpson's diversity index across productive rearrangements. TCRdb mirrors the immuneACCESS table, restricted to in-frame sequences. Some clones are absent from its copies; in checked studies, under half trace to an unresolved V gene, and the reason for the others is unknown. V, J and clone size reflect that table, while D and trimming were determined from the DNA. Present in this sample are about 72,000 clones, 86% of which were seen just once. The ten largest account for approximately 14% of the sample.

Study-level results and caveats: The amount of clinical and demographic metadata varied by source and participant and was provided uncurated.

Trimming takes 2 bases from V and 9 bases from J, and the germline ends sit 14 bases apart. Taken from the germline V gene, the CDR1 and CDR2 loops are SGHDN and FVKESK. The CDR3 has 15 amino acids, counting the end cysteine and phenylalanine. Solely the CDR3 DNA is kept, with 45 bases framed from the first base. This clonotype was obtained from a woman in her fifties or sixties with acute or convalescent COVID-19. The chain couples TRBV14 to TRBJ1-6; the D gene is perhaps TRBD1, on 6 matching bases. Material for sequencing was peripheral blood. For the CDR3, the sequence is CASSQSQGFSSPLHF. The nucleotide sequence is given as TGTGCCAGCAGCCAATCCCAGGGGTTCAGTTCACCCCTCCACTTT.